This T cell receptor beta chain was sequenced during a study of control samples from healthy donors and cancer patients. The V end lost 6 bases, the J end lost 3 bases, and 14 bases lay between the germline ends. Germline V CDR1 and CDR2: SGHTA, FQGNSA. CDR3 length: 14 residues. Some clones are missing from TCRdb's copy, which holds only in-frame ones; the method was immunoSEQ multiplex PCR. Of some 140,000 clones detected, approximately 94% appear once; the ten largest clones hold 5.7%. The receptor was derived from a man in his forties or fifties in good health. This sequence joins TRBV7-2 and TRBJ1-1; D uncertain. The sample taken for sequencing was blood. The CDR3 sequence is CASSMRSLDTEAFF. For the CDR3, the DNA is TGTGCCAGCAGTATGAGGTCCCTAGACACTGAAGCTTTCTTT.